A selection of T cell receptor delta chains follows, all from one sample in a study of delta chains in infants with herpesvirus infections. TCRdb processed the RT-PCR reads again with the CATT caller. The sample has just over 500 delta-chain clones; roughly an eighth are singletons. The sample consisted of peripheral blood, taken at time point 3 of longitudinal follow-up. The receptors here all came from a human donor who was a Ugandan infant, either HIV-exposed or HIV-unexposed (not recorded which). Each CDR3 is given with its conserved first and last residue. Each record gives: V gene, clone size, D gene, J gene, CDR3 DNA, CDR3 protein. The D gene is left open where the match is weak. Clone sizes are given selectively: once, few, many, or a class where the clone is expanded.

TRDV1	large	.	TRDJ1	TGTGCTCTTGGGGAACTGTCCGGTCGCTGGGGAACCGATAAACTCATCTTT	CALGELSGRWGTDKLIF
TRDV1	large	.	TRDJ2	TGTGCTCTTGGGGAATACCGACGGGGGACGGGAGCACAACTCTTCTTT	CALGEYRRGTGAQLFF
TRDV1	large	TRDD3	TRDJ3	TGTGCTCTTGGGGAAGGCGTCCGCCGGAGTCGGGGATACTCTTTTTCCTGGGACACCCGACAGATGTTTTTC	CALGEGVRRSRGYSFSWDTRQMFF
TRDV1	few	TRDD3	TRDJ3	TGTGCTCTTGGGCTTACTGGGGGATACCATAAACGGAGCTCCTGGGACACCCGACAGATGTTTTTC	CALGLTGGYHKRSSWDTRQMFF
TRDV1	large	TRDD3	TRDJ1	TGTGCTCTTGGGGATTGCCTTTATAGGGGCTGGGGGATACTTCCCGATAAACTCATCTTT	CALGDCLYRGWGILPDKLIF
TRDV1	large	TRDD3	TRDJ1	TGTGCTCTTGGGAATGGGGCTTCCCCGGGGGATCCTCCGGCCACCGATAAACTCATCTTT	CALGNGASPGDPPATDKLIF
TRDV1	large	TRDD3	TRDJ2	TGTGCTCTTGGGGAGTATCCCTACGGGCTTTACTGGGGGATTGGACGCTTTCCACAACTCTTCTTT	CALGEYPYGLYWGIGRFPQLFF
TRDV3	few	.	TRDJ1	TGTGCCTTTACCCTTCCCGACTCTACTACTGGGTTACGGGATAAACTCATCTTT	CAFTLPDSTTGLRDKLIF
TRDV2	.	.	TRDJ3	TGTGCCTGTGACGGGGTGGTCCGGGACACCCGACAGATGTTTTTC	CACDGVVRDTRQMFF
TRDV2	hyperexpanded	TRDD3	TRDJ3	TGTGCCTGTGACACTGGGGGATACTCCTGGGACACCCGACAGATGTTTTTC	CACDTGGYSWDTRQMFF
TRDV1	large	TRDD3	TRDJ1	TGTGCTCTTGGGGACAGGAGAACTTCCTGGGGGATAAGAAGACTCATCTTT	CALGDRRTSWGIRRLIF
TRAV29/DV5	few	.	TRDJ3	.	CSVLLCSKRGPPRTGGPGPFSWDTRQMFF
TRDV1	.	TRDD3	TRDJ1	TGTGCTCTTGGGTCGCCACTTACTGGGGGATACCTCGATAAACTCATCTTT	CALGSPLTGGYLDKLIF